A single sample is the source of the 27 T cell receptor beta chains below, sequenced in a study of cytotoxic CD8 clonotypes in ibrutinib-treated CLL. Repertoires were generated with immunoSEQ multiplex PCR, while TCRdb's copy carries only in-frame clones and drops some. The data hold 25,000 to 30,000 clones, with around 76% observed a single time. The input for sequencing was PBMCs, taken after 36 months of ibrutinib treatment. Source of these receptors: a human donor with chronic lymphocytic leukemia.

V gene TRBV18 combines with J gene TRBJ2-5; D not certain. The germline V gene encodes CDR1 KGHSH and CDR2 LQKENI. CDR3 size: 12 residues. Trimming left V 1 base short and J 5 bases short, with 5 bases between. The CDR3 DNA sequence: TGTGCCAGCTCACCACTTGAGGAGACCCAGTACTTC. Residues: CASSPLEETQYF.

This chain joins TRBV19 and TRBJ1-3, with 10 bases matching TRBD1. V lost 3 bases, J lost 2 bases, and 4 bases stayed unmatched. This CDR3 is built from 16 residues. Germline CDR1 and CDR2: LNHDA and SQIVND (reference sequence). CDR3 loop: CASSITGTGAGNTIYF. The CDR3 DNA is TGTGCCAGTAGTATCACCGGGACAGGGGCTGGAAACACCATATATTTT. The entire variable domain, with the rest obtained from reference TRBV19 and TRBJ1-3, is as follows: DGGITQSPKYLFRKEGQNVTLSCEQNLNHDAMYWYRQDPGQGLRLIYYSQIVNDFQKGDIAEGYSVSREKKESFPLTVTSAQKNPTAFYLCASSITGTGAGNTIYFGEGSWLTVV.

This rearrangement joins TRBV30 to TRBJ2-3; 8 bases are a match to TRBD1. The V and J ends lost 8 bases and 6 bases, in that order; junction bases with no gene match: 13. The CDR3 extends over 14 amino acids. The germline CDR1 and CDR2 sequences are GTSNPN and SVGIG (reference sequence). The CDR3 bases are TGTGCCGTCTCCGGGACAGGCTGGGGGGATACGCAGTATTTT. Residues: CAVSGTGWGDTQYF.

This CDR3 is CASSHRAGEAFF. The CDR3, as DNA: TGTGCCAGCAGCCACAGGGCTGGTGAAGCTTTCTTT. This chain uses TRBV14 with TRBJ1-1; D might be TRBD1 (5 bases). The CDR3 is 12 residues long. CDR1 is SGHDN, CDR2 FVKESK, per germline. Trimming cost V 3 bases and J 7 bases, with 9 bases left between them.

The CDR3 sequence is CASITLMAEAFF. The CDR3 DNA reads TGTGCCAGCATTACCCTTATGGCTGAAGCTTTCTTT. V is TRBV2 and J is TRBJ1-1, with D unresolved. V lost 7 bases and J 6 bases, leaving 12 bases between the germline ends. The CDR3 covers 12 residues. Per the germline V gene, CDR1 is SNHLY and CDR2 is FYNNEI.

This chain joins TRBV7-9 and TRBJ2-7, with D possibly called TRBD1 or TRBD2 (5 bases each). V was cut by 8 bases and J by 2 bases, with 10 bases left in between. This CDR3 contains 12 residues. CDR1 is SEHNR and CDR2 is FQNEAQ in the germline V gene (reference sequence). The CDR3 reads CASWGPTYEQYF. The CDR3 region has the DNA TGTGCCAGCTGGGGACCGACCTACGAGCAGTACTTC.

The chain carries TRBV7-2 and TRBJ2-7; perhaps TRBD2 as D (6 bases). CDR1 and CDR2 (germline): SGHTA, FQGNSA. V lost 1 base and J 0 bases, leaving 7 bases between the germline ends. CDR3 length: 14 residues. The DNA for the CDR3 is TGTGCCAGCAGCTTAGTAGCGGACTCCTACGAGCAGTACTTC. Amino acid sequence: CASSLVADSYEQYF.

In this sample, this clone turned up once. The V call is TRBV7-3, the J call TRBJ2-1; 9 nucleotides agree with TRBD1. V lost 6 bases, J lost 7 bases, and 10 bases stayed unmatched. This CDR3 is 15 amino acids long. Germline CDR1 reads SGHTA; CDR2 reads FQGTGA. The CDR3 reads CASRATGGLGNEQFF. The CDR3 coding sequence is TGTGCCAGCAGAGCCACAGGGGGCTTGGGGAATGAGCAGTTCTTC. Based on the CDR3 plus reference TRBV7-3 and TRBJ2-1, the full variable domain is GAGVSQTPSNKVTEKGKYVELRCDPISGHTALYWYRQSLGQGPEFLIYFQGTGAADDSGLPNDRFFAVRPEGSVSTLKIQRTERGDSAVYLCASRATGGLGNEQFFGPGTRLTVL.

This chain joins TRBV7-9 and TRBJ2-3; D not resolved. Trimming shortened V by 1 base and J by 5 bases, and 10 bases separated the two germline ends. Germline V gene lookup returns CDR1 SEHNR and CDR2 FQNEAQ (reference sequence). The CDR3 totals 14 residues. The chain's CDR3 is CASSLGADLDTQYF. As DNA, the CDR3 is TGTGCCAGCAGCTTAGGGGCAGACCTAGATACGCAGTATTTT.

V gene TRBV7-9 combines with J gene TRBJ1-5; unclear D gene. The CDR3 contains 17 residues. The V gene's germline CDR1 is SEHNR and CDR2 FQNEAQ (reference sequence). Trimming took 5 bases from V and 3 from J, leaving 20 bases between them. As DNA, the CDR3 is TGTGCCAGCAGCGATAAATCTGGAGGGCAGATCAATCAGCCCCAGCATTTT. It translates to CASSDKSGGQINQPQHF. The full variable domain, with the rest looked up from reference TRBV7-9 and TRBJ1-5, is DTGVSQNPRHKITKRGQNVTFRCDPISEHNRLYWYRQTLGQGPEFLTYFQNEAQLEKSRLLSDRFSAERPKGSFSTLEIQRTEQGDSAMYLCASSDKSGGQINQPQHFGDGTRLSIL.

There are a few counts of this clone. The chain recombines TRBV11-2 with TRBJ2-7; D is unclear. Germline V CDR1 and CDR2: SGHAT, FQNNGV. The length of the CDR3 is 15 residues. Deletions cut 5 bases from V and 2 bases from J, with 16 bases between. The CDR3 DNA sequence: TGTGCCAGCAGCCTGCACAGTCCCGCAGCCTACGAGCAGTACTTC. Translating gives CASSLHSPAAYEQYF.

J is TRBJ2-7 and V is TRBV4-1; 7 bases agree with TRBD2. V lost 4 bases, J lost 3 bases, and 9 bases stayed unmatched. This CDR3 contains 15 residues. Per germline, CDR1 MGHRA and CDR2 YSYEKL. CDR3 DNA: TGCGCCAGCAGCCGGGGACTTGGGGGGGACTACGAGCAGTACTTC. Translation: CASSRGLGGDYEQYF.

The genes are TRBV5-4 and TRBJ2-5; TRBD2 matches 14 bases. Germline V CDR1 and CDR2: SGHNT, YYREEE (reference sequence). CDR3 size: 16 residues. V was pared by 2 bases and J by 2 bases, with 2 bases of the junction left unmatched. In DNA, the CDR3 is TGTGCCAGCAGCTTAAGACTAGCGGGGGGGCAAGAGACCCAGTACTTC. Protein product: CASSLRLAGGQETQYF.

The CDR3 protein is CSVEASPQETQYF. The CDR3 DNA reads TGCAGCGTTGAAGCCAGCCCTCAAGAGACCCAGTACTTC. The gene calls are TRBV29-1 and TRBJ2-5, with unresolved D. The V and J ends lost 1 base and 2 bases respectively, with 8 bases between them. Germline V gene sequence: CDR1 SQVTM, CDR2 ANQGSEA. The CDR3 loop spans 13 amino acids.

The chain recombines TRBV9 with TRBJ2-1; D may match TRBD1 or TRBD2 (5 bases each). CDR1 is SGDLS and CDR2 is YYNGEE in the germline V gene. This CDR3 contains 16 residues. Trimming removed 4 bases from V and 0 bases from J, with 14 bases in between. This CDR3 reads CASSLDGASSYNEQFF. DNA of the CDR3: TGTGCCAGCAGCCTCGACGGGGCTAGCTCCTACAATGAGCAGTTCTTC.

This sequence joins TRBV7-9 and TRBJ2-1; D unclear. The length of the CDR3 is 13 residues. V was clipped by 3 bases and J by 9 bases, with 12 bases between them. Germline V CDR1 and CDR2: SEHNR, FQNEAQ (reference sequence). DNA of the CDR3: TGTGCCAGCAGCTTTTTCCTCACGCCTGAGCAGTTCTTC. It yields the protein CASSFFLTPEQFF.

V gene TRBV13 combines with J gene TRBJ2-7; 9 nucleotides match TRBD2. Unmatched junction bases numbered 10, after V lost 7 bases and J lost 3 bases. Germline assignment: CDR1 PRHDT and CDR2 FYEKMQ (reference sequence). The CDR3 totals 15 residues. The CDR3 sequence is CASIDTGTSHYEQYF. The CDR3 DNA reads as TGTGCCAGCATCGATACTGGGACTAGCCACTACGAGCAGTACTTC.

The chain uses TRBV4-3 and TRBJ2-1; the D gene is possibly TRBD2 (6 bases). V dropped 1 base and J dropped 6 bases, with 10 bases sitting between them. This CDR3 contains 14 residues. The germline CDR1 and CDR2 sequences are LGHNA and YSLEER. CDR3 in amino acids: CASSQARTTNEQFF. In DNA, the CDR3 is TGCGCCAGCAGCCAAGCTCGGACTACCAATGAGCAGTTCTTC.

In regard to this clone: Its ends do not fully match the called genes, so a read error is possible. The chain couples TRBV7-9 to TRBJ1-4; possible D gene TRBD1, 5 bases. The CDR3 loop spans 13 amino acids. Germline lookup yields CDR1 SEHNR and CDR2 FQNEAQ (reference sequence). This CDR3 reads CASSLEEGTPIGF. CDR3 coding DNA: TGTGCCAGCAGCTTAGAGGAGGGGACCCCTATAGGTTTT.

The chain joins TRBV25-1 to TRBJ2-5; 9 nucleotides agree with TRBD2. CDR3 length equals 16 residues. Trimming cost V 2 bases and J 6 bases; bases outside gene matches: 10. Germline CDR1 and CDR2: MGHDK and SYGVNS. The CDR3 loop is CASSEPLAGGPKTQYF. For the CDR3, the DNA is TGTGCCAGCAGTGAACCGTTGGCGGGGGGGCCCAAGACCCAGTACTTC.

This CDR3 is CASSLAEVEQYF. CDR3 bases: TGTGCCAGCAGCTTAGCTGAGGTCGAGCAGTACTTC. The rearrangement links TRBV7-2 to TRBJ2-7; D gene unclear. Trimming took 0 bases from V and 6 from J, leaving 6 bases between them. The CDR3 runs to 12 residues. Germline CDR1 is SGHTA and CDR2 is FQGNSA.

V is TRBV11-2 and J is TRBJ1-4; 7 bases fit TRBD1. The germline V gene encodes CDR1 SGHAT and CDR2 FQNNGV. V was pared by 0 bases and J by 8 bases, with 9 bases of the junction left unmatched. The CDR3 runs to 16 residues. The CDR3 is CASSLDEGGAKEKLFF. For the CDR3, the DNA is TGTGCCAGCAGCTTAGATGAAGGGGGCGCGAAAGAAAAACTGTTTTTT.

The chain recombines TRBV4-3 with TRBJ1-3; 8 nucleotides agree with TRBD1. The junction had 7 bases not matched to a gene; V was cut back by 0 bases and J by 3 bases. The CDR3 is 17 amino acids. CDR1 and CDR2 (germline): LGHNA, YSLEER. CDR3 sequence (DNA): TGCGCCAGCAGCCAAGATTGGCAGGGGGCGCTTGGAAACACCATATATTTT. Its protein is CASSQDWQGALGNTIYF.

This clone was observed a few times. The chain recombines TRBV5-1 with TRBJ1-2; D unclear. This CDR3 has 14 amino acids. The ends were cut back, 0 bases at V and 5 bases at J, with 11 bases in the middle. The germline V gene has CDR1 SGHRS and CDR2 YFSETQ. DNA of the CDR3: TGCGCCAGCAGCTTGGAATACAGAGCTTATGGCTACACCTTC. It translates to CASSLEYRAYGYTF.

Only a few counts were recorded for this clone. The chain carries TRBV11-2 and TRBJ2-3; D is unresolved. The V and J ends lost 6 bases and 2 bases respectively, with 6 bases between them. The CDR3 loop spans 12 amino acids. The germline gives CDR1 SGHAT, CDR2 FQNNGV. DNA of the CDR3: TGTGCCAGCAGAACCGTCACAGATACGCAGTATTTT. Translation: CASRTVTDTQYF.

V gene TRBV4-1 combines with J gene TRBJ1-2; D ambiguous. Germline V gene lookup returns CDR1 MGHRA and CDR2 YSYEKL. The CDR3 is 14 residues long. V lost 0 bases and J lost 2, with 7 bases in between. The CDR3 coding sequence is TGCGCCAGCAGCCAAGAGGGCAGGAACTATGGCTACACCTTC. It codes for CASSQEGRNYGYTF.

The rearrangement uses TRBV4-2 and TRBJ2-2; D might be TRBD1 (5 bases). This CDR3 is built from 19 residues. V shed 1 base and J shed 6 bases, with 24 bases lying between them. Germline-derived CDR1 and CDR2 are LGHNA and YNFKEQ. This chain's CDR3 is CASSQVVRGPYRLAGELFF. In nucleotides, the CDR3 is TGTGCCAGCAGCCAAGTGGTAAGGGGCCCCTACAGGCTGGCCGGGGAGCTGTTTTTT.